This T cell receptor beta chain was profiled in a study of OX40 agonist ivuxolimab in advanced cancers. At the level of the whole study: Ivuxolimab, which targeted the costimulatory receptor OX40 (CD134), was an agonistic, fully human IgG2 monoclonal antibody. Intravenous ivuxolimab was administered to patients every 2 weeks at six dose levels: 0.01, 0.1, 0.3, 1.5, 3 and 10 mg/kg. Of the approximately 54 patients in dose escalation, some 20 had hepatocellular carcinoma, some 15 had melanoma, 9 had renal cell carcinoma and 9 had head and neck cancer. In the dose-escalation cohort, 82.7% of patients were male, and the mean age was around 60 years, with a range of roughly 20 to 79. Prior anti-PD-1, anti-PD-L1 or anti-CTLA-4 therapy was permitted, and roughly two fifths of dose-escalation patients had received checkpoint inhibitors. Partial responses were achieved by three dose-escalation patients, of whom one had hepatocellular carcinoma and two had cutaneous melanoma. Peripheral TCRbeta sequencing was intended to test whether TCR sequence diversity was altered and clonal T-cell expansion was caused by ivuxolimab. The monotherapy dose-escalation portion (N = 52 patients) of the phase I ivuxolimab trial is reported in the paper.

The trial excluded patients who had a history of autoimmune disease or were on systemic immunosuppression. Peripheral blood for TCR sequencing was drawn from every dose cohort at baseline, at cycle 4 day 1 and at cycle 7 day 1. The samples were taken from a phase I, first-in-human, multicenter, open-label dose-escalation trial of ivuxolimab. Adults with locally advanced or metastatic head and neck squamous cell, hepatocellular, melanoma or renal cell carcinoma were enrolled in the trial. Before TCR sequencing, CD4+ T cells and CD8+ T cells were sorted from peripheral blood as separate populations. The CDR3 covers 15 residues, taking in both the cysteine and the phenylalanine. The entry retains the CDR3 DNA only, 45 bases that are in frame from base 1. V sheds 1 base and J sheds 1 base, leaving 10 bases between their ends. For CDR1 and CDR2, the germline V gene lists MGHRA and YSYEKL. Genomic DNA was isolated from the sorted cells so that the TCRbeta CDR3 region could be sequenced. The immunoSEQ Assay was used to sequence the TCRbeta CDR3 regions. The table was pulled from immuneACCESS by TCRdb, which kept in-frame rearrangements only. Such tables lose some clones; where checked, under half of the loss comes from unresolved V genes, and the rest has no known cause. The sample records some 80,000 clones, approximately 84% of which are singletons. 20% to 25% of the sample goes to the ten largest clones.

The full study reports these points: Low levels of normalized T-cell clonal expansion were also seen in some patients who did not respond. Clonal expansion of both CD4+ and CD8+ blood T cells was observed from baseline to week 6 at doses 0.1 to 3.0 mg/kg. In the 0.1-3.0 mg/kg groups, partial responders had among the lowest normalized peripheral clonal expansion, particularly in CD8+ T cells. On average, CD8+ T cells showed more expanded clones than CD4+ T cells after ivuxolimab. Which antigens the clonally expanded peripheral T cells were specific for was not determined.

In the case of this clone: Its antigen is unknown. No much larger clone exists at a distance of one base, and base qualities are not known.

The sequence links TRBV4-1 to TRBJ1-1; the D segment cannot be called with confidence. The material was CD4+ or CD8+ T cells sorted from blood, obtained in a trial of the OX40 agonist ivuxolimab. The TCR originated in an adult with an advanced solid tumor such as melanoma, head and neck, liver or kidney cancer. The CDR3 has the sequence CASSQVARRNTEAFF. The DNA reads as follows: TGCGCCAGCAGCCAAGTTGCGAGGAGGAACACTGAAGCTTTCTTT.